The entry below gives a single T cell receptor beta chain sequence along with its context. The junction does not match germline at one end; this may be a read error. The sample originates from a study of glioma-infiltrating T cells after dendritic cell vaccination. Generated by immunoSEQ multiplex PCR, the TCRdb table keeps only in-frame clones and is missing some. This table has 35,000 to 40,000 clones, about 80% appearing once. CDR1 and CDR2 from the germline V gene are SSHAT and FNYEAQ (reference sequence). The CDR3 runs to 17 residues. This specimen consisted of blood, obtained before dendritic cell vaccination. This clonotype originated in a human donor with glioblastoma. The V gene is TRBV7-7, the J gene TRBJ2-2; TRBD2 matches at 10 bases. The CDR3 spells CASSPFRQRGGAGELFF. CDR3 bases: TGTGCTAGCAGCCCTTTCCGCCAGCGGGGGGGCGCCGGGGAGCTGTTTTTT.